Listed below are T cell receptor beta chains from one sample, sequenced in a study of T cells in Graves' hyperthyroidism and ophthalmopathy. TCRdb re-analysed the multiplex PCR reads in MiXCR, keeping a single row per CDR3 protein. Among around 530,000 distinct CDR3 sequences listed, about 15% were seen once. The specimen was blood. Receptors originate from a woman in her late teens or twenties with Graves' ophthalmopathy. Both conserved end residues are part of each CDR3. A D gene is named only where the DNA matches it firmly. The listing skips clone size in some rows; elsewhere it reads once, few, many or a size class.

clone_size: few; j_call: TRBJ1-6; d_call: TRBD1; v_call: TRBV19; cdr3_nt: TGTGCCAGTAGTCCCGAACAGGGGTTAAATTCACCCCTCCACTTT; cdr3_aa: CASSPEQGLNSPLHF
clone_size: -; j_call: TRBJ2-6; d_call: TRBD1; v_call: TRBV6-2/TRBV6-3; cdr3_nt: TGTGCCAGCAGTTACCCCGGGACAGGGGTTGGGGCCAACGTCCTGACTTTC; cdr3_aa: CASSYPGTGVGANVLTF
clone_size: many; j_call: TRBJ1-1; d_call: TRBD1; v_call: TRBV18; cdr3_nt: TGTGCCAGCTCAGCTAGGACAGGGACTGAAGCTTTCTTT; cdr3_aa: CASSARTGTEAFF
clone_size: many; j_call: TRBJ1-2; d_call: -; v_call: TRBV11-1; cdr3_nt: TGTGCCAGCAGCGAAGGACGGAGTAACTATGGCTACACCTTC; cdr3_aa: CASSEGRSNYGYTF
clone_size: -; j_call: TRBJ2-7; d_call: -; v_call: TRBV19; cdr3_nt: TGTGCCAGTACCTCCCCCAGGGGCGAGCAGTACTTC; cdr3_aa: CASTSPRGEQYF
clone_size: few; j_call: TRBJ1-5; d_call: TRBD1; v_call: TRBV5-4; cdr3_nt: TGTGCCAGCAGTTTGGACAGGGCGAGCAATCAGCCCCAGCATTTT; cdr3_aa: CASSLDRASNQPQHF
clone_size: -; j_call: TRBJ1-5; d_call: -; v_call: TRBV20-1; cdr3_nt: TGCAGTGCTCGGACAGAAAGCAATCAGCCCCAGCATTTT; cdr3_aa: CSARTESNQPQHF
clone_size: -; j_call: TRBJ2-5; d_call: -; v_call: TRBV9; cdr3_nt: TGTGCCAGCAGCGTAGGTGAGGATTTAGAGACCCAGTACTTC; cdr3_aa: CASSVGEDLETQYF
clone_size: many; j_call: TRBJ2-3; d_call: -; v_call: TRBV11-1; cdr3_nt: TGTGCCAGCAGCTTAGCGATTGGAGGGCGCACAGATACGCAGTATTTT; cdr3_aa: CASSLAIGGRTDTQYF
clone_size: once; j_call: TRBJ2-7; d_call: -; v_call: TRBV5-6; cdr3_nt: TGTGCCAGCAGCCCGCTGGACTTCGTTGGTAGCGAGCAGTACTTC; cdr3_aa: CASSPLDFVGSEQYF
clone_size: many; j_call: TRBJ2-7; d_call: -; v_call: TRBV28; cdr3_nt: TGTGCCAGCAGGGACCGGGACACAACCTACGAGCAGTACTTC; cdr3_aa: CASRDRDTTYEQYF
clone_size: many; j_call: TRBJ2-2; d_call: -; v_call: TRBV30; cdr3_nt: TGTGCCTGGAGTGTGGGGCGCCGAGGCACCGGGGAGCTGTTTTTT; cdr3_aa: CAWSVGRRGTGELFF
clone_size: many; j_call: TRBJ2-7; d_call: -; v_call: TRBV27; cdr3_nt: TGTGCCAGCAGTTCCCTCCCTGACAGCTTCCTCTACGAGCAGTACTTC; cdr3_aa: CASSSLPDSFLYEQYF
clone_size: many; j_call: TRBJ2-5; d_call: TRBD2; v_call: TRBV20-1; cdr3_nt: TGCAGTGCTAAAAGCCCCGGGAGGGCCGGACTAGAGACCCAGTACTTC; cdr3_aa: CSAKSPGRAGLETQYF
clone_size: many; j_call: TRBJ1-6; d_call: -; v_call: TRBV28; cdr3_nt: TGTGCCAGCAGTTTCTCAAGTTCACCCCTCCACTTT; cdr3_aa: CASSFSSSPLHF
clone_size: -; j_call: TRBJ1-1; d_call: -; v_call: TRBV30; cdr3_nt: TGTGCCTGGAGTGTAGGGGAGGCCAAAGAAGCTTTCTTT; cdr3_aa: CAWSVGEAKEAFF
clone_size: many; j_call: TRBJ2-5; d_call: TRBD2; v_call: TRBV7-2; cdr3_nt: TGTGCCAGCAGCTACCGGACTAGCGTCAAAGAGACCCAGTACTTC; cdr3_aa: CASSYRTSVKETQYF
clone_size: many; j_call: TRBJ1-6; d_call: -; v_call: TRBV2; cdr3_nt: TGTGCCAGCACCGGGACAAGCAATTCACCCCTCCACTTT; cdr3_aa: CASTGTSNSPLHF
clone_size: many; j_call: TRBJ1-2; d_call: -; v_call: TRBV12-3/TRBV12-4; cdr3_nt: TGTGCCAGCAGTTTAGGGTTCAGGGAAGCTAACTATGGCTACACCTTC; cdr3_aa: CASSLGFREANYGYTF
clone_size: -; j_call: TRBJ1-2; d_call: -; v_call: TRBV30; cdr3_nt: TGTGCCTGGACCCCCACGGGGAACTATGGCTACACCTTC; cdr3_aa: CAWTPTGNYGYTF